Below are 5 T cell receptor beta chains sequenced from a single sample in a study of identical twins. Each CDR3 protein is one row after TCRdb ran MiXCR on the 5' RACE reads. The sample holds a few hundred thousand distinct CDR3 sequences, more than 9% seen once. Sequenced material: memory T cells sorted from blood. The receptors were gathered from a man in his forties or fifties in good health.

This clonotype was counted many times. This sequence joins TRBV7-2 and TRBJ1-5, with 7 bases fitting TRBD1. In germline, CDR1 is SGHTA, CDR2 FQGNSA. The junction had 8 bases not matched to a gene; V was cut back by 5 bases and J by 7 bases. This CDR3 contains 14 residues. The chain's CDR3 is CASSPGQPGQPQHF. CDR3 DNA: TGTGCCAGCAGCCCGGGACAGCCAGGGCAGCCCCAGCATTTT.

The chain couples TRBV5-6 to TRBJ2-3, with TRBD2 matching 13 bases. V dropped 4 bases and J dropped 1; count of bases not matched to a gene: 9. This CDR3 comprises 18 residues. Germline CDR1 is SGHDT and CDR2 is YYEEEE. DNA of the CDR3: TGTGCCAGCAGCCCCTCCGGGACTAGCGGGAAACGCACAGATACGCAGTATTTT. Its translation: CASSPSGTSGKRTDTQYF.

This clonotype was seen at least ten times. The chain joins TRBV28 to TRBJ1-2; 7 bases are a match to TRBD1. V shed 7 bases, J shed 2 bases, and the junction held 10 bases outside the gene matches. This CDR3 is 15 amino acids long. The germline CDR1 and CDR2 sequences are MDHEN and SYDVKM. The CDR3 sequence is CASTRHGTANYGYTF. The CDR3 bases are TGTGCCAGCACGCGCCATGGGACAGCCAACTATGGCTACACCTTC.

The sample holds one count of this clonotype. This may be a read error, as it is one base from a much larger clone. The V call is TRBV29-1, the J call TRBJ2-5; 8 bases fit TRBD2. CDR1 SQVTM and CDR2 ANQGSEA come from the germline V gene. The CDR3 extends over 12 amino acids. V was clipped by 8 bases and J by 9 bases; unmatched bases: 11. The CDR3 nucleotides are TGCAGCTACGGTAGCGGGGTGGGGGCCCAGTACTTC. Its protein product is CSYGSGVGAQYF.

This CDR3 is CASSGAGRGLYEQYF. The CDR3 DNA sequence: TGTGCCAGCAGTGGGGCCGGCAGGGGGCTTTACGAGCAGTACTTC. The genes are TRBV28 and TRBJ2-7; 8 bases line up with TRBD1. The CDR3 contains 15 residues. Trimming at V came to 5 bases and at J to 4 bases, leaving 10 bases not matched to a gene. The germline V gene has CDR1 MDHEN and CDR2 SYDVKM. Using reference TRBV28 and TRBJ2-7 for the parts outside the CDR3, the full variable domain is DVKVTQSSRYLVKRTGEKVFLECVQDMDHENMFWYRQDPGLGLRLIYFSYDVKMKEKGDIPEGYSVSREKKERFSLILESASTNQTSMYLCASSGAGRGLYEQYFGPGTRLTVT.